This T cell receptor (beta chain) was found in a study of cytotoxic CD8 clonotypes in ibrutinib-treated CLL. V gave up 2 bases and J gave up 4 bases; unmatched junction bases: 10. The germline V gene has CDR1 LNHNV and CDR2 YYDKDF (reference sequence). The CDR3 consists of 20 residues. Regarding this clone: Its antigen is still unknown.

The table came from immunoSEQ multiplex PCR; TCRdb's copy has only in-frame clones and leaves some out. The sample has over 150,000 clones, about 72% seen once. Study-level results: Treatment left the uncommon public clonotypes either contracted or stable in frequency.

The sequences come from PBMCs, collected after 24 months of ibrutinib treatment. The source is a human donor with chronic lymphocytic leukemia. The rearrangement uses TRBV15 and TRBJ2-2; 16 bases align to TRBD2. The CDR3 DNA reads as TGTGCCACCAGCAGACAAGGGTCGGGGACTAGCGGGAGGGGCACCGGGGAGCTGTTTTTT. Amino acids: CATSRQGSGTSGRGTGELFF. Looking up the rest from reference TRBV15 and TRBJ2-2 gives the full variable domain: DAMVIQNPRYQVTQFGKPVTLSCSQTLNHNVMYWYQQKSSQAPKLLFHYYDKDFNNEADTPDNFQSRRPNTSFCFLDIRSPGLGDTAMYLCATSRQGSGTSGRGTGELFFGEGSRLTVL.